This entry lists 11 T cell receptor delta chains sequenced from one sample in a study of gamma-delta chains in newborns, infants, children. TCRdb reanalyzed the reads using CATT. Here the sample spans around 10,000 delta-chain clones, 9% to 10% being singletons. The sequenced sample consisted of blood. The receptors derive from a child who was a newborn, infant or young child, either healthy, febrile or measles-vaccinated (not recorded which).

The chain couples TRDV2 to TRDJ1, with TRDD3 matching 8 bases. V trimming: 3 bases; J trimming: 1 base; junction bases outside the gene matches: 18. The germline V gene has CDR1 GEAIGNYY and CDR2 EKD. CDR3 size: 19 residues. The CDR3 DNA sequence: TGTGCCTGTGACTCCGCGGCTACTGGGGGGATAGGGGGCACCGATAAACTCATCTTT. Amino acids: CACDSAATGGIGGTDKLIF.

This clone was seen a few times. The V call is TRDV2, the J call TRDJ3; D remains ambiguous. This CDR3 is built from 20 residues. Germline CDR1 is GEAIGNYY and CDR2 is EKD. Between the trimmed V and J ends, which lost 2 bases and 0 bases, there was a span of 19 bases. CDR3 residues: CACDKMGTPISSWDTRQMFF. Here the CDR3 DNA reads TGTGCCTGTGACAAGATGGGAACCCCAATCAGCTCCTGGGACACCCGACAGATGTTTTTC.

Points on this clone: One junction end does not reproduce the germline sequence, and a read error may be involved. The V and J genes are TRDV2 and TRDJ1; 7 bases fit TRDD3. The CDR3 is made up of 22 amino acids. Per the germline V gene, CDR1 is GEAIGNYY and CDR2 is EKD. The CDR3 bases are TGTGCCCGTGACCCTCTGAGCTCCACACGTACACGGGGGATCGAAGGCTTCGATAAACTCATCTTT. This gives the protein CARDPLSSTRTRGIEGFDKLIF.

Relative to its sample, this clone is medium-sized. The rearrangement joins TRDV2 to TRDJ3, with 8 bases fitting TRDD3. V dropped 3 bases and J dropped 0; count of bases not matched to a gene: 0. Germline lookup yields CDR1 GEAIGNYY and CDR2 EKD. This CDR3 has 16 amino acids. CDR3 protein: CACDGIRSWDTRQMFF. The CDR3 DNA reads TGTGCCTGTGACGGGATACGCTCCTGGGACACCCGACAGATGTTTTTC.

CDR3 sequence (DNA): TGTGCTCTTGGGGGATTAAGAGGCCTTCCTACGGTACTGGGCCTTTGGGGGGACACCGATAAACTCATCTTT. Its protein product is CALGGLRGLPTVLGLWGDTDKLIF. The chain couples TRDV1 to TRDJ1; 9 bases align to TRDD2. This CDR3 region has 24 residues. CDR1 and CDR2 from the germline V gene are TSWWSYY and QGS. With 4 bases clipped from V and 0 bases from J, the junction kept 30 bases outside the gene matches.

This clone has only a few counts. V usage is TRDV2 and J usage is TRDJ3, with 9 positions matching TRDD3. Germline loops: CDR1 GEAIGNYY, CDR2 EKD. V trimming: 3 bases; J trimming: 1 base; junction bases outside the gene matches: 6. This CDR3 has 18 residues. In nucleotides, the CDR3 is TGTGCCTGTGACTCCGTACTGGGGGAGTCCTGGGACACCCGACAGATGTTTTTC. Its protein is CACDSVLGESWDTRQMFF.

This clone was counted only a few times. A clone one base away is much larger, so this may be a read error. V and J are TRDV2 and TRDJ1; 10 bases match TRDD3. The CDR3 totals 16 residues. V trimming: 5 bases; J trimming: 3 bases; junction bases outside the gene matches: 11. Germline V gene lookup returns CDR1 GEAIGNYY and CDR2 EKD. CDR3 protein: CACGTLGDISSDKLIF. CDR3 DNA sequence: TGTGCCTGTGGCACGCTGGGGGATATCTCCTCCGATAAACTCATCTTT.

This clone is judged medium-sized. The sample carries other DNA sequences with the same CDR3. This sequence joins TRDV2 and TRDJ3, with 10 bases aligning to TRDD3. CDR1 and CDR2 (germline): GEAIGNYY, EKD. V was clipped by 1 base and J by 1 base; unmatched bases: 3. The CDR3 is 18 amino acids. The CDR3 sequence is CACDTGGYRSWDTRQMFF. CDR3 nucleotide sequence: TGTGCCTGTGACACTGGGGGATACAGGTCCTGGGACACCCGACAGATGTTTTTC.

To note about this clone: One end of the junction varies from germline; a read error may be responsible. The CDR3 loop reads CACDTWGSQSWDTRQTFF. CDR3 sequence (DNA): TGTGCCTGTGACACCTGGGGGTCTCAATCCTGGGACACCCGACAGACGTTTTTC. The V gene is TRDV2, the J gene TRDJ3; TRDD3 might be the D (6 bases). The germline gives CDR1 GEAIGNYY, CDR2 EKD. The CDR3 consists of 18 residues.

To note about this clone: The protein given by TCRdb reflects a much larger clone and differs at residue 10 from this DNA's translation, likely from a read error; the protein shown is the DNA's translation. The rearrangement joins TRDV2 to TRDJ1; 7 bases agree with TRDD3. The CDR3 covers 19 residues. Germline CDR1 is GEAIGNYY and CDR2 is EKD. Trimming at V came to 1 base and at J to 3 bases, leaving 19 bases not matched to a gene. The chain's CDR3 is CACDTLRTGDIRVPDKLIF. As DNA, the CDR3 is TGTGCCTGTGACACGCTTCGGACCGGGGATATACGAGTGCCCGATAAACTCATCTTT.

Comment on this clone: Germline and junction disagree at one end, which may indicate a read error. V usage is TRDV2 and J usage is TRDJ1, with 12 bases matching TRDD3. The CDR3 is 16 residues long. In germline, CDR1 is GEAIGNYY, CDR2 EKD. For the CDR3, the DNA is TGTGCCTGTGACTCACGAACCTGGGGGATACGACGGAAACTCATCTTC. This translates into CACDSRTWGIRRKLIF.